A selection of T cell receptor beta chains follows, all from one sample in a study of radiotherapy plus CTLA-4 blockade in lung cancer. Assay: immunoSEQ multiplex PCR; the TCRdb copy retains only in-frame clones and omits some. This repertoire shows tens of thousands of clones, about 88% found once; its top ten account for approximately 0.9%. The sequenced sample was peripheral blood, obtained from a patient treated with radiotherapy plus ipilimumab. Source of these receptors: a human donor with non-small cell lung cancer who had stable disease on radiotherapy plus ipilimumab. Both conserved end residues are part of each CDR3. Fields, in order: V gene, D gene, clone size, J gene, CDR3 DNA, CDR3 protein. A D gene is named only where the DNA matches it firmly. Size is omitted from some rows. Given values are once, few, many or a class for expanded clones.

TRBV5-1,-,-,TRBJ1-4,TGCGCCAGCAGCTTGTCCGGTAAAGGTGAAAAACTGTTTTTT,CASSLSGKGEKLFF
TRBV7-9,TRBD1,-,TRBJ2-4,TGTGCCAGCAGCGAAACAGGGGGCCGGGCCAAAAACATTCAGTACTTC,CASSETGGRAKNIQYF
TRBV9,-,-,TRBJ1-4,TGTGCCAGCAGCGATCCAAGAAACGAGAGAAAACTGTTTTTT,CASSDPRNERKLFF
TRBV6-1,-,few,TRBJ2-2,TGTGCCAGCAGTGAAGGGGGGGTCAGAATAACCGGGGAGCTGTTTTTT,CASSEGGVRITGELFF
TRBV7-9,-,-,TRBJ2-2,TGTGCCAGCAGCTCCCAGGTCACCGGGGAGCTGTTTTTT,CASSSQVTGELFF
TRBV7-3,-,-,TRBJ1-1,TGTGCCAGCAGCTTGGGTAACGCGAACACTGAAGCTTTCTTT,CASSLGNANTEAFF
TRBV5-1,-,-,TRBJ1-3,TGCGCCAGCAGCTTGGGACACACGAGCTCTGGAAACACCATATATTTT,CASSLGHTSSGNTIYF
TRBV5-1,TRBD1,-,TRBJ1-1,TGCGCCAGCAGCTTGGACAGGGGGCTCCTTGAAGCTTTCTTT,CASSLDRGLLEAFF
TRBV6-5,-,-,TRBJ2-5,TGTGCCAGCAGTGACAGGTACCAAGAGACCCAGTACTTC,CASSDRYQETQYF
TRBV7-3,-,-,TRBJ1-1,TGTGCCAGCAGCTTATTTGTGAACACTGAAGCTTTCTTT,CASSLFVNTEAFF
TRBV28,TRBD1,-,TRBJ1-4,TGTGCCAGCAGTCTCGCGGGACAGGTTGAAAAACTGTTTTTT,CASSLAGQVEKLFF
TRBV19,-,-,TRBJ1-1,TGTGCCAGTAGTATGACAGACCGGTCGGCTGAAGCTTTCTTT,CASSMTDRSAEAFF
TRBV18,-,-,TRBJ1-4,TGTGCCAGCTCACAGGAGGGAGCTAATGAAAAACTGTTTTTT,CASSQEGANEKLFF
TRBV28,-,-,TRBJ1-5,TGTGCCAGCAGTTTAGCAGGCAGCAATCAGCCCCAGCATTTT,CASSLAGSNQPQHF
TRBV5-1,-,-,TRBJ1-1,TGCGCCAGCAGCACCGGAGACAGGTTCAACACTGAAGCTTTCTTT,CASSTGDRFNTEAFF
TRBV9,-,-,TRBJ1-1,TGTGCCAGCAGCCCCCGAGGAGGGCAGACCAACACTGAAGCTTTCTTT,CASSPRGGQTNTEAFF
TRBV6-1,TRBD1,-,TRBJ1-2,TGTGCCAGCAGTGGAACCGGGACAGGTCCTAACTATGGCTACACCTTC,CASSGTGTGPNYGYTF
TRBV5-6,-,-,TRBJ1-3,TGTGCCAGCAGCACAGGGCCTGTCGGAAACACCATATATTTT,CASSTGPVGNTIYF
TRBV7-9,-,once,TRBJ2-7,TGTGCCAGCAGCTTTGACAGCTACGAGCAGTACTTC,CASSFDSYEQYF
TRBV5-4,TRBD2,-,TRBJ2-1,TGTGCCAGCAGCTTGCGGTGGATAGCGGGGTCCTCCTACAATGAGCAGTTCTTC,CASSLRWIAGSSYNEQFF
TRBV28,TRBD1,-,TRBJ1-1,TGTGCCAGCAGTTCACCCAGGACAGGGGCTGAAGCTTTCTTT,CASSSPRTGAEAFF
TRBV2,TRBD1,-,TRBJ1-3,TGTGCCAGCACCTCGGGACAGGGTGGAAACACCATATATTTT,CASTSGQGGNTIYF
TRBV19,-,few,TRBJ2-7,TGTGCCAGTAGTAGCTCCGGGACACCCCAGATCTACGAGCAGTACTTC,CASSSSGTPQIYEQYF
TRBV4-1,-,-,TRBJ1-2,TGCGCCAGCAGCCAAGTCTCGGACGTGAGCGGCTACACCTTC,CASSQVSDVSGYTF
TRBV19,-,-,TRBJ2-7,TGTGCCAGTAGGCTCCCAGGGGTTGCCGAGCAGTACTTC,CASRLPGVAEQYF
TRBV30,-,few,TRBJ2-1,TGTGCCTGGAGTCCCGGGAGAGAGCAGTTCTTC,CAWSPGREQFF
TRBV5-8,TRBD1,-,TRBJ1-2,TGTGCCAGCAGCGGCACAGGGGGCGCCGGCTATGGCTACACCTTC,CASSGTGGAGYGYTF
TRBV5-1,-,few,TRBJ2-3,TGCGCCAGCAGCGCCGCGGGGTATAGCACAGATACGCAGTATTTT,CASSAAGYSTDTQYF
TRBV11-3,TRBD1,-,TRBJ2-2,TGTGCCAGCAGCTTAGACCCCTGGGGACAGGGAGTAACCGGGGAGCTGTTTTTT,CASSLDPWGQGVTGELFF
TRBV9,-,-,TRBJ2-7,TGTGCCAGCAGCGTAGACGAGGGGACCTCAGGGGAGCAGTACTTC,CASSVDEGTSGEQYF
TRBV18,-,-,TRBJ2-1,TGTGCCAGCTCACCAAGCGGCAGCGGCACATACAATGAGCAGTTCTTC,CASSPSGSGTYNEQFF
TRBV11-2,-,-,TRBJ2-3,TGTGCCAGCAGCTCCCTAGCAGATACGCAGTATTTT,CASSSLADTQYF
TRBV27,-,-,TRBJ2-3,TGTGCCAGCAGGTACTTGCAGTCGGGGAATTTTGATACGCAGTATTTT,CASRYLQSGNFDTQYF
TRBV7-9,TRBD1,-,TRBJ1-4,TGTGCCAGCAGCCTGTACAGGGGAGGGCATGAAAAACTGTTTTTT,CASSLYRGGHEKLFF
TRBV15,TRBD1,-,TRBJ1-6,TGTGCCACCAGCAGAGACCGGGACAGTTTTACACCCCTCCACTTT,CATSRDRDSFTPLHF
TRBV9,-,-,TRBJ1-5,TGTGCCAGCAGCGTAGGAGCGACAGTTGATCAGCCCCAGCATTTT,CASSVGATVDQPQHF
TRBV28,-,-,TRBJ2-5,TGTGCCAGCAGTTTCGGTAGCGGACGGAAAGAGACCCAGTACTTC,CASSFGSGRKETQYF
TRBV19,-,-,TRBJ2-1,TGTGCCAGTAGTATAGGGCTAGCTAATGAGCAGTTCTTC,CASSIGLANEQFF